The 23 T cell receptor beta chains reported below all come from one sample, sequenced in a study of T cell repertoires in cytomegalovirus infection. TCRdb re-analysed the reads in MiXCR, keeping a single row per CDR3 protein. The table shows around 99,000 distinct CDR3 sequences, with approximately 28% occurring only once. No antigen has been assigned to these receptors. Source: CD8+ T cells from cultured PBMCs, taken from culture after CMV antigen stimulation. The source is a human donor in good health (CMV status not recorded). Some clones in this sample may be carry-over from other donors' samples.

There are a few counts of this clonotype. J is TRBJ2-7 and V is TRBV6-1; TRBD1 might be the D (5 bases). CDR1 and CDR2 (germline): MNHNS, SASEGT. V was trimmed by 6 bases and J by 6 bases, leaving 18 bases between them. CDR3 size: 14 residues. CDR3 residues: CASSEYPGLGEQYF. The CDR3 bases are TGTGCCAGCAGCGAGTATCCAGGGCTGGGCGAGCAGTACTTC.

The chain joins TRBV27 to TRBJ1-2; D unclear. Trimming left V 3 bases short and J 1 base short, with 6 bases between. Germline CDR1 is MNHEY and CDR2 is SMNVEV (reference sequence). This CDR3 is built from 13 residues. Here the CDR3 reads CASSLMGNYGYTF. CDR3 DNA sequence: TGTGCCAGCAGTTTGATGGGTAACTATGGCTACACCTTC.

The chain couples TRBV12-3 or TRBV12-4 to TRBJ2-1; tentatively, D is TRBD2 (6 bases). V lost 0 bases to trimming and J lost 6 bases, with 15 bases between them. The CDR3 loop spans 16 amino acids. CDR3 in amino acids: CASSLAGFGTANEQFF. CDR3 DNA sequence: TGTGCCAGCAGTTTAGCGGGGTTTGGGACTGCCAATGAGCAGTTCTTC.

J is TRBJ1-2 and V is TRBV5-6, with TRBD1 matching 9 bases. Germline V lookup: CDR1 SGHDT, CDR2 YYEEEE. V lost 4 bases to trimming and J lost 4 bases; unmatched junction nucleotides: 11. The length of the CDR3 is 16 residues. The CDR3 DNA follows: TGTGCCAGCAGCCTAAATTTGGACAGGGGTTCCTATGGCTACACCTTC. Amino acids: CASSLNLDRGSYGYTF. The variable domain in full, with the rest retrieved from reference TRBV5-6 and TRBJ1-2, is DAGVTQSPTHLIKTRGQQVTLRCSPKSGHDTVSWYQQALGQGPQFIFQYYEEEERQRGNFPDRFSGHQFPNYSSELNVNALLLGDSALYLCASSLNLDRGSYGYTFGSGTRLTVV.

This chain uses TRBV7-6 with TRBJ2-1; 11 bases match TRBD2. Germline trimming cut 0 bases from V and 5 bases from J; bases unmatched to any gene: 6. Per germline, CDR1 SGHVS and CDR2 FNYEAQ. The length of the CDR3 is 17 residues. The CDR3 protein is CASSLATLAGVDNEQFF. CDR3 DNA sequence: TGTGCCAGCAGCTTAGCGACACTAGCGGGGGTCGACAATGAGCAGTTCTTC.

The chain couples TRBV27 to TRBJ2-7, with TRBD1 as a possible D gene (6 bases). The CDR3 runs to 16 residues. The V gene's germline CDR1 is MNHEY and CDR2 SMNVEV (reference sequence). V shed 0 bases and J shed 0 bases, with 12 bases lying between them. The CDR3 spells CASSLSGRGSSYEQYF. The CDR3 DNA is TGTGCCAGCAGTTTATCGGGCAGGGGAAGCTCCTACGAGCAGTACTTC.

The rearrangement uses TRBV2 and TRBJ2-3, with no clear D. Germline CDR1 and CDR2: SNHLY and FYNNEI. Trimming removed 7 bases from V and 9 bases from J, with 8 bases in between. CDR3 length: 10 amino acids. The CDR3 spells CASIRDTQYF. The CDR3 DNA reads as TGTGCCAGCATACGAGACACGCAGTATTTT.

This clonotype showed up just a few times. The chain employs TRBV19 and TRBJ1-1; perhaps TRBD1 as D (6 bases). The V end was cut by 1 base, the J end by 3 bases, with 12 bases between. CDR1 and CDR2 from the germline V gene are LNHDA and SQIVND (reference sequence). The CDR3 extends over 15 amino acids. CDR3 sequence (DNA): TGTGCCAGTAGTATAGGGGCAGGGGTGGACACTGAAGCTTTCTTT. Residues: CASSIGAGVDTEAFF. Full variable domain (rest looked up from reference TRBV19 and TRBJ1-1): DGGITQSPKYLFRKEGQNVTLSCEQNLNHDAMYWYRQDPGQGLRLIYYSQIVNDFQKGDIAEGYSVSREKKESFPLTVTSAQKNPTAFYLCASSIGAGVDTEAFFGQGTRLTVV.

This rearrangement joins TRBV5-6 to TRBJ2-5, with D uncertain. This CDR3 comprises 17 residues. Trimming took off 2 bases at V and 0 bases at J, with 17 bases between the two ends. The germline CDR1 and CDR2 sequences are SGHDT and YYEEEE. The DNA for the CDR3 is TGTGCCAGCAGCTTCAATGCGATCAAACGGGACCAAGAGACCCAGTACTTC. It translates to CASSFNAIKRDQETQYF.

V gene TRBV4-1 combines with J gene TRBJ2-7; 9 nucleotides agree with TRBD1. The germline V gene has CDR1 MGHRA and CDR2 YSYEKL. There are 15 residues in the CDR3. V lost 6 bases to trimming and J lost 1 base; unmatched junction nucleotides: 7. This chain's CDR3 is CASSYSGQGSYEQYF. CDR3 nucleotides: TGCGCCAGCAGTTATTCGGGACAGGGTTCCTACGAGCAGTACTTC.

V gene TRBV27 combines with J gene TRBJ2-1, with TRBD2 matching 10 bases. The CDR3 totals 16 residues. Trimming at V came to 5 bases and at J to 11 bases, leaving 15 bases not matched to a gene. Germline V lookup: CDR1 MNHEY, CDR2 SMNVEV (reference sequence). The CDR3: CASSPSASGGFGKQFF. The CDR3 DNA sequence: TGTGCCAGCAGTCCCTCTGCTAGCGGGGGATTTGGGAAGCAGTTCTTC.

This clonotype is a singleton in its sample. V gene TRBV19 combines with J gene TRBJ1-1, with TRBD1 matching 8 bases. In germline, CDR1 is LNHDA, CDR2 SQIVND (reference sequence). The CDR3 contains 16 residues. The V gene end was trimmed by 6 bases and the J gene end by 0 bases; junction bases not matched to a gene: 9. Here the CDR3 DNA reads TGTGCCAGTAGCCCTGGGACAGGCAACATGAACACTGAAGCTTTCTTT. Its protein product is CASSPGTGNMNTEAFF.

At least ten counts were recorded for this clonotype. The genes are TRBV6-5 and TRBJ2-3; no firm D call. CDR1 is MNHEY and CDR2 is SVGAGI in the germline V gene. This CDR3 region has 13 residues. V gave up 0 bases and J gave up 0 bases, with 1 base separating them. The CDR3 here is CASSYSSTDTQYF. The CDR3 region has the DNA TGTGCCAGCAGTTACTCTAGCACAGATACGCAGTATTTT.

This clonotype was observed at least ten times. V usage is TRBV11-2 and J usage is TRBJ1-5; no reliable D call. Trimming removed 1 base from V and 9 bases from J, with 10 bases in between. The CDR3 has 13 amino acids. In germline, CDR1 is SGHAT, CDR2 FQNNGV. For the CDR3, the DNA is TGTGCCAGCAGCTTAGTTGTCGCAGGGCCCCAGCATTTT. Encoded protein: CASSLVVAGPQHF. Full variable domain (outside the CDR3, taken from reference TRBV11-2 and TRBJ1-5): EAGVAQSPRYKIIEKRQSVAFWCNPISGHATLYWYQQILGQGPKLLIQFQNNGVVDDSQLPKDRFSAERLKGVDSTLKIQPAKLEDSAVYLCASSLVVAGPQHFGDGTRLSIL.

This clonotype appeared a few times. This chain links TRBV12-3 or TRBV12-4 with TRBJ2-7, with D unclear. The CDR3 contains 13 residues. Trimming removed 1 base from V and 3 bases from J, with 7 bases in between. CDR3 sequence (DNA): TGTGCCAGCAGTTTAGGCTTGAACTACGAGCAGTACTTC. This codes for CASSLGLNYEQYF.

As concerns this clonotype: A read error may account for a junction end that differs from germline. The chain has TRBV19 and TRBJ1-1; D possibly corresponds to TRBD1 (6 bases). Germline values: CDR1 LNHDA, CDR2 SQIVND (reference sequence). There are 15 residues in the CDR3. CDR3 in amino acids: CASSPEGGPNPEAFF. The CDR3 DNA sequence: TGTGCCAGTAGTCCGGAGGGGGGGCCGAACCCTGAAGCTTTCTTT.

This rearrangement joins TRBV7-6 to TRBJ2-3; D possibly matches TRBD1 or TRBD2 (6 bases each). V was pared by 1 base and J by 10 bases, with 21 bases between. This CDR3 region has 16 residues. Germline V CDR1 and CDR2: SGHVS, FNYEAQ. The CDR3 DNA sequence: TGTGCCAGCAGCTTAGGGGGGGCAACGGCCGCAGGTGCGCAGTATTTT. Translated, it gives CASSLGGATAAGAQYF. Full variable domain (rest looked up from reference TRBV7-6 and TRBJ2-3): GAGVSQSPRYKVTKRGQDVALRCDPISGHVSLYWYRQALGQGPEFLTYFNYEAQQDKSGLPNDRFSAERPEGSISTLTIQRTEQRDSAMYRCASSLGGATAAGAQYFGPGTRLTVL.

This clonotype was counted once. Mismatch with germline at one junction end may stem from a read error. V is TRBV11-2 and J is TRBJ2-7; D unclear. This CDR3 comprises 13 residues. Germline V gene data show CDR1 as SGHAT and CDR2 as FQNNGV. The CDR3 protein is CASRDGNAYKQYF. The CDR3 DNA is TGTGCCAGCAGAGACGGTAATGCCTACAAGCAGTACTTC.

CDR3 protein: CASSEFQGSEAFF. In DNA form, the CDR3 reads TGTGCCAGCAGTGAATTTCAGGGTTCTGAAGCTTTCTTT. The chain employs TRBV6-1 and TRBJ1-1; TRBD1 might be the D (5 bases). The CDR3 totals 13 residues. Trimming took off 2 bases at V and 6 bases at J, with 10 bases between the two ends. Germline CDR1 and CDR2: MNHNS and SASEGT.

This chain's CDR3 is CASSRLQGNEQFF. The CDR3 DNA sequence: TGTGCCAGCAGTCGCCTTCAGGGGAATGAGCAGTTCTTC. The rearrangement uses TRBV28 and TRBJ2-1; maybe TRBD1 (6 bases). The CDR3 runs 13 residues. Germline values: CDR1 MDHEN, CDR2 SYDVKM. V was clipped by 5 bases and J by 7 bases, with 12 bases between them. The full variable domain, completed using reference TRBV28 and TRBJ2-1, is DVKVTQSSRYLVKRTGEKVFLECVQDMDHENMFWYRQDPGLGLRLIYFSYDVKMKEKGDIPEGYSVSREKKERFSLILESASTNQTSMYLCASSRLQGNEQFFGPGTRLTVL.

The chain employs TRBV7-6 and TRBJ1-2; D is uncertain. Germline CDR1 and CDR2: SGHVS and FNYEAQ. V shed 5 bases and J shed 9 bases, with 19 bases lying between them. The CDR3 is 14 residues long. The DNA for the CDR3 is TGTGCCAGCAGCCCAGCCGGGCCTAATGGTCGCTACACCTTC. Amino acid sequence: CASSPAGPNGRYTF.

The DNA of the CDR3 is TGTGCCAGCAGTTCCACAGGGATCCTAGCCAAAAACATTCAGTACTTC. Translation gives CASSSTGILAKNIQYF. The V gene is TRBV28, the J gene TRBJ2-4; perhaps TRBD1 as D (6 bases). This CDR3 is 16 amino acids long. Per the germline V gene, CDR1 is MDHEN and CDR2 is SYDVKM. Trimming took off 4 bases at V and 0 bases at J, with 13 bases between the two ends.

This clonotype was counted only a few times. The gene calls are TRBV24-1 and TRBJ2-1, with TRBD2 identical over 14 bases. Germline values: CDR1 KGHDR, CDR2 SFDVKD. CDR3 length: 17 residues. The trim removed 0 bases at V and 8 bases at J, leaving 5 bases unmatched. The DNA of the CDR3 is TGTGCCACCAGTGATTTGGGACTAGCGGGGGGCCGAGATGAGCAGTTCTTC. It specifies CATSDLGLAGGRDEQFF.